This T cell receptor beta chain was profiled in a study of chemoradiotherapy in HPV16-positive cancers. About this clone: Its antigen remains unidentified.

Study observations and caveats: In HPV16-positive patients, HPV-responsive T-cell expansion tracked better recurrence-free survival. Candidate HPV-specific clones and E7-related TCR motifs grew in tumor during treatment.

Germline assignment: CDR1 MNHEY and CDR2 SMNVEV (reference sequence). There are 15 residues in the CDR3. V lost 8 bases and J lost 4; bases outside the gene matches: 13. The assay was immunoSEQ multiplex PCR, and TCRdb's table has in-frame clones only and misses some. The sample carries almost 4,000 clones, around four fifths recorded once. Repertoires were sampled repeatedly during chemoradiotherapy. This sequence originates from a human donor with HPV-associated anogenital cancer. The chain combines TRBV27 with TRBJ1-2; the match to TRBD1 covers 7 bases. The material was tumor tissue, obtained from a patient who underwent chemoradiotherapy. In nucleotides, the CDR3 is TGTGCCAGCGGATTATCCGGGACAGTGACCTATGGCTACACCTTC. Translation gives CASGLSGTVTYGYTF.